A single sample is the source of the 28 T cell receptor beta chains below, sequenced in a study of blood T cell repertoires in COVID-19. Clones were read by immunoSEQ multiplex PCR, and TCRdb kept only the in-frame ones, dropping some. The table has about 440,000 clones, 85% to 90% seen once. Specimen: peripheral blood. The receptors come from a woman in her 30s with acute or convalescent COVID-19.

The chain uses TRBV27 and TRBJ2-7; 9 nucleotides line up with TRBD2. V was clipped by 7 bases and J by 4 bases; unmatched bases: 8. The CDR3 covers 14 residues. CDR1 is MNHEY, CDR2 SMNVEV, per germline (reference sequence). The CDR3 nucleotides read TGTGCCAGCACCCCTGCGGGGGGGCGATACGAGCAGTACTTC. Translated, it gives CASTPAGGRYEQYF.

The chain combines TRBV5-1 with TRBJ2-5, with 10 nucleotides matching TRBD1. The CDR3 is 15 residues long. Germline V gene sequence: CDR1 SGHRS, CDR2 YFSETQ. With V trimmed by 0 bases and J by 1 base, 0 bases remained unmatched. The CDR3 sequence is CASSLGTGGQETQYF. The DNA for the CDR3 is TGCGCCAGCAGCTTGGGGACAGGGGGCCAAGAGACCCAGTACTTC.

This chain uses TRBV29-1 with TRBJ2-3, with 9 bases that match TRBD1. The CDR3 runs to 16 residues. The V gene end was trimmed by 7 bases and the J gene end by 7 bases; junction bases not matched to a gene: 18. The germline V gene has CDR1 SQVTM and CDR2 ANQGSEA. The CDR3 sequence is CSAPSVTGQGMYTQYF. The CDR3 nucleotides are TGCAGCGCCCCAAGCGTTACGGGACAGGGCATGTATACGCAGTATTTT.

The V call is TRBV5-4, the J call TRBJ1-2, with D unclear. This CDR3 comprises 12 residues. Trimming removed 1 base from V and 8 bases from J, with 9 bases in between. CDR1 is SGHNT and CDR2 is YYREEE in the germline V gene (reference sequence). CDR3: CASSLNVEGYTF. CDR3 DNA sequence: TGTGCCAGCAGCTTGAATGTTGAGGGCTACACCTTC.

The V gene is TRBV5-1, the J gene TRBJ1-4, with D unclear. Trimming removed 1 base from V and 5 bases from J, with 12 bases in between. The CDR3 covers 15 residues. Per germline, CDR1 SGHRS and CDR2 YFSETQ. CDR3 amino acids: CASSLTGQINEKLFF. For the CDR3, the DNA is TGCGCCAGCAGCTTGACTGGGCAAATAAATGAAAAACTGTTTTTT. The variable domain in full, with the rest retrieved from reference TRBV5-1 and TRBJ1-4, is KAGVTQTPRYLIKTRGQQVTLSCSPISGHRSVSWYQQTPGQGLQFLFEYFSETQRNKGNFPGRFSGRQFSNSRSEMNVSTLELGDSALYLCASSLTGQINEKLFFGSGTQLSVL.

This chain uses TRBV29-1 with TRBJ2-3; a possible D gene is TRBD2 (5 bases). The CDR3 spans 13 residues. Germline CDR1 reads SQVTM; CDR2 reads ANQGSEA. V was cut by 6 bases and J by 0 bases, with 10 bases left in between. CDR3 sequence (DNA): TGCAGCGTCGTACGGGATAGCACAGATACGCAGTATTTT. The encoded protein is CSVVRDSTDTQYF.

The genes are TRBV6-5 and TRBJ1-1, with unresolved D. From germline, CDR1 is MNHEY and CDR2 SVGAGI. V gave up 3 bases and J gave up 10 bases, with 18 bases separating them. The CDR3 is made up of 14 amino acids. CDR3 amino acids: CASSYILSRRVAFF. CDR3 in DNA: TGTGCCAGCAGTTATATACTGAGTCGGAGGGTAGCTTTCTTT.

This chain's CDR3 is CAWFQNSGNTIYF. DNA of the CDR3: TGTGCCTGGTTTCAGAACTCTGGAAACACCATATATTTT. The rearrangement joins TRBV30 to TRBJ1-3, with no clear D. The germline gives CDR1 GTSNPN, CDR2 SVGIG (reference sequence). The CDR3 runs 13 residues. Trimming pared 5 bases from V and 0 bases from J, leaving 8 bases between.

V gene TRBV5-4 combines with J gene TRBJ1-2; tentatively, D is TRBD1 (5 bases). Germline values: CDR1 SGHNT, CDR2 YYREEE (reference sequence). The length of the CDR3 is 15 residues. The V and J ends lost 2 bases and 6 bases respectively, with 17 bases between them. The CDR3 region is CASSLVVGRVDGYTF. The CDR3 DNA sequence: TGTGCCAGCAGCTTAGTTGTTGGCAGGGTGGATGGCTACACCTTC. The variable domain in full, completed from reference TRBV5-4 and TRBJ1-2, reads ETGVTQSPTHLIKTRGQQVTLRCSSQSGHNTVSWYQQALGQGPQFIFQYYREEENGRGNFPPRFSGLQFPNYSSELNVNALELDDSALYLCASSLVVGRVDGYTFGSGTRLTVV.

The table lists this clone with a count of one. The chain employs TRBV1 and TRBJ2-7; TRBD1, as called in the table, went unchecked against the DNA. TRBV1 is an annotated pseudogene. The CDR3 is 14 residues long. CDR3: CTSRSGTGVHEQYF. Here the CDR3 DNA reads TGCACCAGCAGGTCCGGGACAGGGGTGCACGAGCAGTACTTC.

This chain uses TRBV27 with TRBJ2-7; 9 bases fit TRBD2. Germline V CDR1 and CDR2: MNHEY, SMNVEV (reference sequence). V shed 6 bases, J shed 0 bases, and the junction held 6 bases outside the gene matches. This CDR3 region has 15 residues. The CDR3 DNA reads TGTGCCAGCAGAACCCTAGCGGGGATCTCCTACGAGCAGTACTTC. Protein sequence: CASRTLAGISYEQYF.

The chain combines TRBV10-2 with TRBJ1-1, with 7 positions matching TRBD1. Germline CDR1 reads WSHSY; CDR2 reads SAAADI. The CDR3 covers 14 residues. The trim removed 6 bases at V and 3 bases at J, leaving 7 bases unmatched. The CDR3 spells CASREQGFYTEAFF. The CDR3 bases are TGCGCCAGCAGAGAACAGGGGTTTTACACTGAAGCTTTCTTT.

This chain connects TRBV7-2 to TRBJ1-1, with D unresolved. CDR1 is SGHTA and CDR2 is FQGNSA in the germline V gene. The length of the CDR3 is 15 residues. Deletions cut 2 bases from V and 0 bases from J, with 10 bases between. CDR3 protein: CASSLSLFMNTEAFF. The DNA for the CDR3 is TGTGCCAGCAGCTTATCTCTCTTTATGAACACTGAAGCTTTCTTT. The full variable domain, its missing parts supplied by reference TRBV7-2 and TRBJ1-1, is GAGVSQSPSNKVTEKGKDVELRCDPISGHTALYWYRQSLGQGLEFLIYFQGNSAPDKSGLPSDRFSAERTGGSVSTLTIQRTQQEDSAVYLCASSLSLFMNTEAFFGQGTRLTVV.

Here the CDR3 reads CASSLKTAQPQHF. In nucleotides, the CDR3 is TGTGCCAGCAGTTTAAAGACAGCTCAGCCCCAGCATTTT. The J gene is TRBJ1-5, the V gene TRBV27; TRBD1 is a possible D gene (5 bases). The CDR3 runs 13 residues. V was pared by 2 bases and J by 6 bases, with 8 bases between. Germline V gives CDR1 MNHEY, CDR2 SMNVEV (reference sequence).

The chain uses TRBV15 and TRBJ1-5; D gene ambiguous. CDR1 is LNHNV and CDR2 is YYDKDF in the germline V gene (reference sequence). Deletions cut 1 base from V and 3 bases from J, with 10 bases between. The CDR3 loop spans 15 amino acids. The CDR3 DNA sequence: TGTGCCACCAGCAGAGGCAGGTACCACAATCAGCCCCAGCATTTT. The encoded protein is CATSRGRYHNQPQHF.

The V gene is TRBV28, the J gene TRBJ1-2, with a weak D call TRBD1 (6 bases). Germline V lookup: CDR1 MDHEN, CDR2 SYDVKM. The V end was cut by 11 bases, the J end by 8 bases, with 12 bases between. The CDR3 loop spans 10 amino acids. The CDR3 region is CASQGGGYTF. CDR3 bases: TGTGCCTCACAGGGAGGGGGCTACACCTTC.

This sequence joins TRBV29-1 and TRBJ2-7; TRBD2 matches 8 bases. The J segment lost 2 bases and the V segment lost 6 bases, leaving 9 bases of the junction unmatched. The length of the CDR3 is 14 residues. CDR1 and CDR2 (germline): SQVTM, ANQGSEA. CDR3 in amino acids: CSVTAGLGTYEQYF. In DNA form, the CDR3 reads TGCAGCGTGACTGCGGGACTAGGGACCTACGAGCAGTACTTC.

The J gene is TRBJ2-2, the V gene TRBV6-2 or TRBV6-3; 8 nucleotides match TRBD2. CDR1 and CDR2 from the germline V gene are MNHEY and SVGEGT. V gave up 5 bases and J gave up 4 bases; unmatched junction bases: 3. The CDR3 totals 14 residues. CDR3 protein: CASSRTSSTGELFF. In nucleotides, the CDR3 is TGTGCCAGCAGTCGGACTAGCAGCACCGGGGAGCTGTTTTTT.

The chain uses TRBV19 and TRBJ2-3, with 7 bases aligning to TRBD1. Per the germline V gene, CDR1 is LNHDA and CDR2 is SQIVND (reference sequence). The V segment lost 5 bases and the J segment 4 bases; nucleotides outside the gene matches: 3. The CDR3 has 13 amino acids. This CDR3 reads CASSPQGADTQYF. The CDR3 region has the DNA TGTGCCAGTAGTCCCCAGGGGGCAGATACGCAGTATTTT.

The chain has TRBV11-2 and TRBJ1-4; tentative D call: TRBD1 (5 bases). The CDR3 covers 16 residues. Trimming pared 6 bases from V and 0 bases from J, leaving 14 bases between. Germline CDR1 SGHAT, CDR2 FQNNGV. CDR3 sequence: CASRGLSSATNEKLFF. The CDR3 coding sequence is TGTGCCAGCAGGGGACTTTCATCTGCAACTAATGAAAAACTGTTTTTT.

The J gene is TRBJ1-1, the V gene TRBV28; D is unresolved. The V gene's germline CDR1 is MDHEN and CDR2 SYDVKM. This CDR3 contains 11 residues. The ends were cut back, 7 bases at V and 3 bases at J, with 6 bases in the middle. Written as DNA, the CDR3 is TGTGCCAGCAAACTCGACACTGAAGCTTTCTTT. Its protein is CASKLDTEAFF.

This clone was counted a single time. V gene TRBV3-1 (or the pseudogene TRBV3-2) combines with J gene TRBJ1-2, with unresolved D. V dropped 3 bases and J dropped 7 bases, with 9 bases sitting between them. CDR1 and CDR2 (germline): LGHDT, YNNKEL (reference sequence). This CDR3 spans 12 amino acids. This chain's CDR3 is CASSHSPGGYTF. CDR3 DNA: TGTGCCAGCAGCCATTCTCCCGGTGGCTACACCTTC.

This chain joins TRBV30 and TRBJ1-6; D not resolved. The CDR3 contains 13 residues. V gave up 2 bases and J gave up 10 bases, with 12 bases separating them. CDR1 and CDR2 (germline): GTSNPN, SVGIG (reference sequence). The CDR3 here is CAWSRREESPLHF. The CDR3 DNA follows: TGTGCCTGGAGTCGCCGAGAGGAGTCACCCCTCCACTTT.

The chain joins TRBV7-6 to TRBJ2-4; 12 bases are shared with TRBD1. The CDR3 is 14 amino acids. V lost 3 bases, J lost 9 bases, and 3 bases stayed unmatched. CDR1 SGHVS and CDR2 FNYEAQ come from the germline V gene. The CDR3 region is CASSFPGQGAIQYF. As DNA, the CDR3 is TGTGCCAGCAGCTTTCCGGGACAGGGGGCCATTCAGTACTTC.

The chain carries TRBV29-1 and TRBJ2-7; TRBD1 matches at 8 bases. The V segment lost 7 bases and the J segment 3 bases; nucleotides outside the gene matches: 5. The CDR3 consists of 12 residues. The V gene's germline CDR1 is SQVTM and CDR2 ANQGSEA. The CDR3 region is CSGRTGNYEQYF. The CDR3 bases are TGCAGCGGTAGGACAGGGAACTACGAGCAGTACTTC.

A remark on this clone: The sample holds other DNA sequences that translate to the same CDR3. The chain couples TRBV28 to TRBJ1-1; a possible D gene is TRBD1 (5 bases). CDR3 length equals 14 residues. V lost 5 bases, J lost 0 bases, and 10 bases lay in between. Germline loops: CDR1 MDHEN, CDR2 SYDVKM. The CDR3 region is CASSRGGLNTEAFF. In DNA, the CDR3 is TGTGCCAGCAGTAGGGGCGGATTGAACACTGAAGCTTTCTTT.

The chain uses TRBV3-1 (or the pseudogene TRBV3-2) and TRBJ2-6; maybe TRBD2 (5 bases). The V end lost 0 bases, the J end lost 0 bases, and 18 bases lay between the germline ends. CDR3 length equals 20 residues. Germline CDR1 LGHDT, CDR2 YNNKEL (reference sequence). For the CDR3, the DNA is TGTGCCAGCAGCCAAGACGAAAACTGGAGGCCGGGCTCTGGGGCCAACGTCCTGACTTTC. Translation gives CASSQDENWRPGSGANVLTF.

This chain uses TRBV7-8 with TRBJ1-2; D possibly corresponds to TRBD1 (6 bases). CDR3 length equals 16 residues. Germline V CDR1 and CDR2: SGHVS, FQNEAQ. V was trimmed by 1 base and J by 7 bases, leaving 19 bases between them. The CDR3 DNA reads TGTGCCAGCAGCTTAGGACTTGGACAGTCCCTCCGTGGCTACACCTTC. This encodes CASSLGLGQSLRGYTF. Complete variable domain (other parts from reference TRBV7-8 and TRBJ1-2): GAGVSQSPRYKVAKRGQDVALRCDPISGHVSLFWYQQALGQGPEFLTYFQNEAQLDKSGLPSDRFFAERPEGSVSTLKIQRTQQEDSAVYLCASSLGLGQSLRGYTFGSGTRLTVV.